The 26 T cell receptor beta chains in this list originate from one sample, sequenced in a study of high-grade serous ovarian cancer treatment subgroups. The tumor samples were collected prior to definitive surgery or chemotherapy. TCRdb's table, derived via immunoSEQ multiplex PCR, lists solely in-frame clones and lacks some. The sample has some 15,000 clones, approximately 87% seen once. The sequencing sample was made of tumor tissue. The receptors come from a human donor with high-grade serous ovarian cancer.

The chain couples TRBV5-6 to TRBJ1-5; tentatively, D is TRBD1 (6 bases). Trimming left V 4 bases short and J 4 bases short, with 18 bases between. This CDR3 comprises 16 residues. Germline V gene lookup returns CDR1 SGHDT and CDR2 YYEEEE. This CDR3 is CASSPFGGRDNQPQHF. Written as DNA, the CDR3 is TGTGCCAGCAGCCCCTTTGGGGGCAGGGATAATCAGCCCCAGCATTTT.

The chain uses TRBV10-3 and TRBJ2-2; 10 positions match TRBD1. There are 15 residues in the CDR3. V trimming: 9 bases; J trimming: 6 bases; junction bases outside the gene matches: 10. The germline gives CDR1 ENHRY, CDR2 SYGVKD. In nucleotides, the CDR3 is TGTGCCATGCGCCCCGGGACAGGGGTGGCCGGGGAGCTGTTTTTT. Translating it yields CAMRPGTGVAGELFF.

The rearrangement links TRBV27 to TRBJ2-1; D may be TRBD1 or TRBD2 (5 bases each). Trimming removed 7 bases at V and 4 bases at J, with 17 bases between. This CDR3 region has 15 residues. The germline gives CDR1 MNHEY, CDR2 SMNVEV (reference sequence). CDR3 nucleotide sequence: TGTGCCAGCACCCCCGGGACGGGCGGTTACAATGAGCAGTTCTTC. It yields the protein CASTPGTGGYNEQFF.

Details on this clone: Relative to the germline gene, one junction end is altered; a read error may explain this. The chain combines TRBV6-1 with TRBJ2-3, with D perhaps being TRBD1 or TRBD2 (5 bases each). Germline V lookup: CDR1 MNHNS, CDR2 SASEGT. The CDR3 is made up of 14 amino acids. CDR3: CGGAGAGGTDTQYF. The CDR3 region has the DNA TGCGGTGGGGCCGGGGCTGGGGGTACAGATACGCAGTATTTT.

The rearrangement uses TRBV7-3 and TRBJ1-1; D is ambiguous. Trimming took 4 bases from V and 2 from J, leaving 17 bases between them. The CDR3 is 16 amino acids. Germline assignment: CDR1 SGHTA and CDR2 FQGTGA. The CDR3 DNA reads TGTGCCAGCAGCTCCGGGCCCTACAGTACTAACACTGAAGCTTTCTTT. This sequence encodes CASSSGPYSTNTEAFF.

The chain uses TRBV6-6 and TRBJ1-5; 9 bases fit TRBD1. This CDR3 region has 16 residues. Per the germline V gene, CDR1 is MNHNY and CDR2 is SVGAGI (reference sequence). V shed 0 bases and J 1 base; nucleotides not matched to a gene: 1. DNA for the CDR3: TGTGCCAGCAGTTACTCGGGGACAGGGAGCAATCAGCCCCAGCATTTT. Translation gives CASSYSGTGSNQPQHF.

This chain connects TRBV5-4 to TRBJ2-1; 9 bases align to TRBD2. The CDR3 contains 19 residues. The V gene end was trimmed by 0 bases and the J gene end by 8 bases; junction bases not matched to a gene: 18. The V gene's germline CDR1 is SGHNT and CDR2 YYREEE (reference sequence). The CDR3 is CASSLGAIGGGAVRYEQFF. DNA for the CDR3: TGTGCCAGCAGCTTGGGGGCGATTGGCGGGGGGGCAGTCCGTTATGAGCAGTTCTTC. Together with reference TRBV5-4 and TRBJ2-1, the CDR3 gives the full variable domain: ETGVTQSPTHLIKTRGQQVTLRCSSQSGHNTVSWYQQALGQGPQFIFQYYREEENGRGNFPPRFSGLQFPNYSSELNVNALELDDSALYLCASSLGAIGGGAVRYEQFFGPGTRLTVL.

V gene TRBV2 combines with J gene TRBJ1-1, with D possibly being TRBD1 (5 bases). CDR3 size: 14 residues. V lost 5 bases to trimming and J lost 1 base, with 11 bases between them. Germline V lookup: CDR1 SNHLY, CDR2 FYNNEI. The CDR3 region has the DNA TGTGCCAGCAGTCAACAGGCTACGAACACTGAAGCTTTCTTT. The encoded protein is CASSQQATNTEAFF.

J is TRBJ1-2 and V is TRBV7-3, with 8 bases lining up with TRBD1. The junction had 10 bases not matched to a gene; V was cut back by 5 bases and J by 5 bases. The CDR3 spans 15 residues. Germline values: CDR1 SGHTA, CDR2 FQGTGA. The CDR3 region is CASSRTGGGVYGYTF. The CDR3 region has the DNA TGTGCCAGCAGCAGAACAGGGGGGGGTGTTTATGGCTACACCTTC.

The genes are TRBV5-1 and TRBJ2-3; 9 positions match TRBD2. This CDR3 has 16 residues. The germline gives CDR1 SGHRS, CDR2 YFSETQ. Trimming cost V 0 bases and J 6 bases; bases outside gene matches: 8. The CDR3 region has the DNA TGCGCCAGCAGCTTGGATGCGGGGGGGCCGAGTGATACGCAGTATTTT. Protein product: CASSLDAGGPSDTQYF.

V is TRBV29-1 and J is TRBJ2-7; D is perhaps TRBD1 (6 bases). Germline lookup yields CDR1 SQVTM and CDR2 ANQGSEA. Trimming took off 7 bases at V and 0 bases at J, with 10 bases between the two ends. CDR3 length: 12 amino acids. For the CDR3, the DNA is TGCAGCGCTGGGGACAACTCCTACGAGCAGTACTTC. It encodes CSAGDNSYEQYF.

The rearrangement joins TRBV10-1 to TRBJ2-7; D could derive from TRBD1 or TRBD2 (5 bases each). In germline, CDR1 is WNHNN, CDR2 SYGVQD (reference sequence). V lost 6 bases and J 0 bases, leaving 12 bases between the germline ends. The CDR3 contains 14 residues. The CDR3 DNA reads TGCGCCAGCAGCCGGGACCAGTCCTCCTACGAGCAGTACTTC. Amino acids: CASSRDQSSYEQYF.

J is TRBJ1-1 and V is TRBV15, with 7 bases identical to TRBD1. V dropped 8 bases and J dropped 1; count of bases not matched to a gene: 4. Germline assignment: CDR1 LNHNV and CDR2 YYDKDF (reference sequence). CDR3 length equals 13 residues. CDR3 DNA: TGTGCCACCTCCAGGGGGGGGAACACTGAAGCTTTCTTT. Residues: CATSRGGNTEAFF.

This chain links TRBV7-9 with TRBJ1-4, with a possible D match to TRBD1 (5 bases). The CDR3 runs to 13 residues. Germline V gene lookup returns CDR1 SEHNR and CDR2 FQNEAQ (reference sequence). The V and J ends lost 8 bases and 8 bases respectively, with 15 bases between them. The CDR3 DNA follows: TGTGCCAGCGCCACGTCGGGGCACGAAAAACTGTTTTTT. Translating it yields CASATSGHEKLFF.

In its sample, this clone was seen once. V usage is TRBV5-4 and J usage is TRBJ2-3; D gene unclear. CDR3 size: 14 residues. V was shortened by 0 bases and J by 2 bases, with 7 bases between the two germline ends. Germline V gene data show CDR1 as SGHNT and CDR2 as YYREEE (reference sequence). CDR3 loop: CASSLESNTDTQYF. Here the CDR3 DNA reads TGTGCCAGCAGCTTGGAGAGTAACACAGATACGCAGTATTTT.

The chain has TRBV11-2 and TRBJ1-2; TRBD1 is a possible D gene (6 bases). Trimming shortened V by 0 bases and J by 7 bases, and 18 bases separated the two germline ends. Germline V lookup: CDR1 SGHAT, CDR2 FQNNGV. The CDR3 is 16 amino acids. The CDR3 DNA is TGTGCCAGCAGCTTAGATCTAGGGGGAAGAGGGGGTGGCTACACCTTC. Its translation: CASSLDLGGRGGGYTF.

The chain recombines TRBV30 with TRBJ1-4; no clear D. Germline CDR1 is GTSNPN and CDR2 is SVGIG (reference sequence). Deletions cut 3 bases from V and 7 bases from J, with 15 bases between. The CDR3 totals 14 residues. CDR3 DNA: TGTGCCTGGAGCCAAGTGGGCTTCGGTGAAAAACTGTTTTTT. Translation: CAWSQVGFGEKLFF.

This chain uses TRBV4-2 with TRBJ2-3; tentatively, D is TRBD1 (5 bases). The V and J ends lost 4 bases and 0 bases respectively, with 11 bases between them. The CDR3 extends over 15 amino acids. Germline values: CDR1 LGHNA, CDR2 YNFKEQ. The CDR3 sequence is CASSRADSSTDTQYF. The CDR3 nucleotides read TGTGCCAGCAGCCGAGCAGACAGTAGCACAGATACGCAGTATTTT.

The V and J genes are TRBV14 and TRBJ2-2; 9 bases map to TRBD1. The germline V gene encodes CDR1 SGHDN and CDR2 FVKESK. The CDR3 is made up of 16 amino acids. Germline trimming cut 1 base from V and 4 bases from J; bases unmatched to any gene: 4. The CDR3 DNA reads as TGTGCCAGCAGCCAAGCAACAGGGGGCCCCACCGGGGAGCTGTTTTTT. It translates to CASSQATGGPTGELFF. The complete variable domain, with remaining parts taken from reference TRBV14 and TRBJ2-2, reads EAGVTQFPSHSVIEKGQTVTLRCDPISGHDNLYWYRRVMGKEIKFLLHFVKESKQDESGMPNNRFLAERTGGTYSTLKVQPAELEDSGVYFCASSQATGGPTGELFFGEGSRLTVL.

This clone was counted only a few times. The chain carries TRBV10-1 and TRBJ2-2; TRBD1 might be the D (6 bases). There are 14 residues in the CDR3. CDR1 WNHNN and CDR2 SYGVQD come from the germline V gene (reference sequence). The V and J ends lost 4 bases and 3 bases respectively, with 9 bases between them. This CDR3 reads CASSVHRDTGELFF. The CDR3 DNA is TGCGCCAGCAGTGTTCACAGGGACACCGGGGAGCTGTTTTTT.

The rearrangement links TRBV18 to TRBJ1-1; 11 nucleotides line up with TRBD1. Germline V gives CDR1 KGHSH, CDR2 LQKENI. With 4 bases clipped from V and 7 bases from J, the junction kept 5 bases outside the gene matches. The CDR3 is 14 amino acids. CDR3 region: CASSRDRGTDEAFF. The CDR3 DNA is TGTGCCAGCTCACGGGACAGGGGGACTGATGAAGCTTTCTTT.

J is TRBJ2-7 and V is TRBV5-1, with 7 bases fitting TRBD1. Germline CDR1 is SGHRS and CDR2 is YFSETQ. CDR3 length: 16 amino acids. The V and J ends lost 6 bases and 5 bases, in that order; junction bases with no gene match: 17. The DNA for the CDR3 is TGCGCCAGCAACACTGGAGGCGGCAGGGGGTCCCACGAGCAGTACTTC. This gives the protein CASNTGGGRGSHEQYF.

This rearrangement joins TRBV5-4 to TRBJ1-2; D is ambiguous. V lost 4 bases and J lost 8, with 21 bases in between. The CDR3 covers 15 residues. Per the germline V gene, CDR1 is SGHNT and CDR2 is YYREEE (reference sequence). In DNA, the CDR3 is TGTGCCAGCAGCCCCCCGGGAGGTGCAACTATGGGCTACACCTTC. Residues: CASSPPGGATMGYTF.

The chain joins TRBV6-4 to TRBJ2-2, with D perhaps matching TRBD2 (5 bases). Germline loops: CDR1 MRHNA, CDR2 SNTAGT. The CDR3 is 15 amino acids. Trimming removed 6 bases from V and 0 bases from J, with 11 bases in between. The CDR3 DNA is TGTGCCAGCAGCATTGGGGAGACGAACACCGGGGAGCTGTTTTTT. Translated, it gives CASSIGETNTGELFF.

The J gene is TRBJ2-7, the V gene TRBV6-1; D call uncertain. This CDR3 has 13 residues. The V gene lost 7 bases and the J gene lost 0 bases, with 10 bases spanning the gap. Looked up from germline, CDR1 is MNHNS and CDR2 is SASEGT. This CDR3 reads CASMVGTSYEQYF. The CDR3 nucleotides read TGTGCCAGCATGGTGGGCACCTCCTACGAGCAGTACTTC.

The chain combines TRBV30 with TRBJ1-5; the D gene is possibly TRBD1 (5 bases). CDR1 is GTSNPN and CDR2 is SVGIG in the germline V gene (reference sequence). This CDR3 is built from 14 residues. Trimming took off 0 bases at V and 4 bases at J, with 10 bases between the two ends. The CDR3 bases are TGTGCCTGGAGTGTACTGAAGGGGAATCAGCCCCAGCATTTT. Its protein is CAWSVLKGNQPQHF. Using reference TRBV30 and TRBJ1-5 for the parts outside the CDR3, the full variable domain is SQTIHQWPATLVQPVGSPLSLECTVEGTSNPNLYWYRQAAGRGLQLLFYSVGIGQISSEVPQNLSASRPQDRQFILSSKKLLLSDSGFYLCAWSVLKGNQPQHFGDGTRLSIL.